This T cell receptor (beta chain) was sequenced in a study of blood T cell repertoires in COVID-19. On the study more broadly: COVID-19 samples from acute and convalescent phases originated in the United States, Italy and Spain.

This clone was seen only a few times. Authors' processing steps: Reference gene primer amplification gave nucleated cell count estimates. The table came from immunoSEQ multiplex PCR; TCRdb's copy has only in-frame clones and leaves some out. From that table come the V and J calls and clone size; the DNA was used to work out D and trimming. The data show approximately 100,000 clones, almost 95% seen once. The CDR3 has 14 residues. V was clipped by 0 bases and J by 2 bases, with 6 bases between them. CDR1 SGHRS and CDR2 YFSETQ come from the germline V gene. The TCR sequence derives from a man between 45 and 60 years old with active COVID-19. The chain employs TRBV5-1 and TRBJ1-5; no reliable D call. Sequencing was done on a sample of peripheral blood. The CDR3 protein is CASSLGERNQPQHF. The CDR3 region has the DNA TGCGCCAGCAGCTTGGGCGAGCGCAATCAGCCCCAGCATTTT.